Each of the 9 T cell receptor beta chains below was sequenced from the same sample in a study of Graves' ophthalmopathy and Graves' hyperthyroidism. The authors amplified TCR beta CDR3 regions, and they did so from RNA transcripts for repertoire sequencing. After a first-round RT-PCR with HTBI primers, a second-round multiplex PCR was run. Each CDR3 protein gets one entry after TCRdb re-called the multiplex PCR reads with MiXCR. The sample includes approximately 700,000 distinct CDR3 sequences, about 40% of them seen just once. The specimen was peripheral blood. These receptors were obtained from an adult man with Graves' ophthalmopathy.

At least ten counts were recorded for this clonotype. The V gene is TRBV10-2, the J gene TRBJ1-2; D is unclear. The CDR3 is 14 amino acids. V was pared by 6 bases and J by 5 bases, with 16 bases between. Germline V gene data show CDR1 as WSHSY and CDR2 as SAAADI. CDR3 bases: TGCGCCAGCAGGCCCACATTGGGGATTTATGGCTACACCTTC. This translates into CASRPTLGIYGYTF.

The table lists this clonotype with many counts. V usage is TRBV4-1 and J usage is TRBJ1-2; D call uncertain. V lost 1 base, J lost 4 bases, and 13 bases lay in between. This CDR3 spans 15 amino acids. Germline V gene sequence: CDR1 MGHRA, CDR2 YSYEKL. DNA of the CDR3: TGCGCCAGCAGCCAAGCGGGCCCGGCCGGCTATGGCTACACCTTC. It translates to CASSQAGPAGYGYTF.

The sample holds many counts of this clonotype. The J gene is TRBJ2-6, the V gene TRBV10-3; 9 bases are shared with TRBD2. The CDR3 loop spans 16 amino acids. Germline V gives CDR1 ENHRY, CDR2 SYGVKD. The V gene end was trimmed by 10 bases and the J gene end by 0 bases; junction bases not matched to a gene: 7. CDR3 DNA sequence: TGTGCCACTACGGGACTAGCTTTCTCTGGGGCCAACGTCCTGACTTTC. Translated: CATTGLAFSGANVLTF.

This sequence joins TRBV2 and TRBJ2-3, with TRBD2 matching over 10 bases. Germline V CDR1 and CDR2: SNHLY, FYNNEI. The J segment lost 4 bases and the V segment lost 5 bases, leaving 6 bases of the junction unmatched. The CDR3 extends over 15 amino acids. CDR3 loop: CASSSGGASADTQYF. The CDR3 nucleotides read TGTGCCAGCAGTAGCGGGGGGGCTAGCGCAGATACGCAGTATTTT.

This clonotype has just one count. One base separates it from a far larger clone, so it is likely a read error. V usage is TRBV9 and J usage is TRBJ2-2; D uncertain. V was cut by 0 bases and J by 10 bases, with 7 bases left in between. The CDR3 contains 12 residues. The germline V gene encodes CDR1 SGDLS and CDR2 YYNGEE. The CDR3 region has the DNA TGTGCCAGCAGCGTAGGGGCGGAGGAGCTGTTTTTT. Encoded protein: CASSVGAEELFF.

Comment on this clonotype: This sequence may be a read error, since a much larger clone differs from it by one base. The rearrangement links TRBV7-4 to TRBJ2-2; TRBD2 might be the D (5 bases). Germline V CDR1 and CDR2: SGHVT, SQSDAQ. CDR3 length equals 17 residues. CDR3 in amino acids: CASSLGESYLNTGVLFF. The CDR3 coding sequence is TGTGCCAGCAGCTTAGGTGAGAGCTACCTGAACACCGGGGTGCTGTTCTTT. The full variable domain, rest sourced from reference TRBV7-4 and TRBJ2-2, is GAGVSQSPRYKVAKRGRDVALRCDSISGHVTLYWYRQTLGQGSEVLTYSQSDAQRDKSGRPSGRFSAERPERSVSTLKIQRTEQGDSAVYLCASSLGESYLNTGVLFFGEGSRLTVL.

V gene TRBV19 combines with J gene TRBJ1-6; tentative D call: TRBD1 (6 bases). The V end was cut by 6 bases, the J end by 7 bases, with 13 bases between. CDR1 is LNHDA and CDR2 is SQIVND in the germline V gene (reference sequence). This CDR3 contains 14 residues. In nucleotides, the CDR3 is TGTGCCAGTAGAAAGGAGGGGACAAATTCACCCCTCCACTTT. Encoded protein: CASRKEGTNSPLHF.

V gene TRBV7-9 combines with J gene TRBJ1-1, with unresolved D. V lost 1 base and J lost 3, with 9 bases in between. The CDR3 totals 14 residues. Germline V CDR1 and CDR2: SEHNR, FQNEAQ (reference sequence). CDR3 bases: TGTGCCAGCAGCTTAGTGTACGGGGACACTGAAGCTTTCTTT. As protein: CASSLVYGDTEAFF. The variable domain in full, with the rest retrieved from reference TRBV7-9 and TRBJ1-1, is DTGVSQNPRHKITKRGQNVTFRCDPISEHNRLYWYRQTLGQGPEFLTYFQNEAQLEKSRLLSDRFSAERPKGSFSTLEIQRTEQGDSAMYLCASSLVYGDTEAFFGQGTRLTVV.

This clonotype was seen ten or more times. The chain recombines TRBV10-2 with TRBJ2-5; D gene unclear. This CDR3 contains 14 residues. Per the germline V gene, CDR1 is WSHSY and CDR2 is SAAADI. V gave up 2 bases and J gave up 5 bases, with 12 bases separating them. The CDR3 DNA follows: TGCGCCAGCAGTGAGGGAAGGGTGAGGGAGACCCAGTACTTC. It codes for CASSEGRVRETQYF.